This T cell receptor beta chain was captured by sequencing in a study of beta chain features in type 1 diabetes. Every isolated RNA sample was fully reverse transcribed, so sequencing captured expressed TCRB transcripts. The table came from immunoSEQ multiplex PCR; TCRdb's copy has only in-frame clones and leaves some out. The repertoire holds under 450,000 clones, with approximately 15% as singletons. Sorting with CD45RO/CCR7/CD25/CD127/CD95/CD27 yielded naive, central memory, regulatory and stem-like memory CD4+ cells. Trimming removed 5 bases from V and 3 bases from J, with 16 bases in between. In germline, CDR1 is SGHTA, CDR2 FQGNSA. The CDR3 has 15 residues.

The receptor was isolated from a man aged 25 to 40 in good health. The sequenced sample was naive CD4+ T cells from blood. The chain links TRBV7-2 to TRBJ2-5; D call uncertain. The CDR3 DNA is TGTGCCAGCAGCACAAGAGCTCGGTCCGAAGAGACCCAGTACTTC. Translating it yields CASSTRARSEETQYF.